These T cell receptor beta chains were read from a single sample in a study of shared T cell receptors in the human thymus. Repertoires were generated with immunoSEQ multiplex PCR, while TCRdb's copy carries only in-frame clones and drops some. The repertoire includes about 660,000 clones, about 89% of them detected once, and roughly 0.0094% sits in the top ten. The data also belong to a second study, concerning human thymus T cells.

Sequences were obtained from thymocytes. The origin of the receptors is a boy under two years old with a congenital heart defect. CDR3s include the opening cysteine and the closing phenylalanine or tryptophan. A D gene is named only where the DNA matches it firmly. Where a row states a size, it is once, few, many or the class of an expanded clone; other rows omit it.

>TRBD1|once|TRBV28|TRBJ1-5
CASSDRGQTHHSNQPQHF
TGTGCCAGCAGTGACAGGGGGCAGACCCACCATAGCAATCAGCCCCAGCATTTT
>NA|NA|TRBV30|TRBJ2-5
CAWRIGVETQYF
TGTGCCTGGAGAATCGGGGTGGAGACCCAGTACTTC
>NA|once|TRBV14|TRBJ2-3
CASSHDKDRGLATFTDTQYF
TGTGCCAGCAGCCACGATAAGGACAGGGGACTAGCGACCTTCACAGATACGCAGTATTTT
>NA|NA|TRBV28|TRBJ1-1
CASSGTGTEAFF
TGTGCCAGCAGTGGCACAGGGACTGAAGCTTTCTTT
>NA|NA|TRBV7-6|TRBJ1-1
CASSLVSQGNPMNTEAFF
TGTGCCAGCAGCTTAGTGAGCCAGGGGAACCCTATGAACACTGAAGCTTTCTTT
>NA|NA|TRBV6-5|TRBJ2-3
CASRMRVSTDTQYF
TGTGCCAGCAGAATGCGAGTCAGCACAGATACGCAGTATTTT
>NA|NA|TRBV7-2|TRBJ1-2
CASSLDGENYGYTF
TGTGCCAGCAGTTTGGACGGGGAGAACTATGGCTACACCTTC
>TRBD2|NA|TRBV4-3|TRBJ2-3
CASSHACWASGRLDTQYF
TGCGCCAGCAGCCACGCCTGCTGGGCTAGCGGGAGGCTAGATACGCAGTATTTT
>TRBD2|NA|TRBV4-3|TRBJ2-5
CASSQAYFRGLGVEETQYF
TGCGCCAGCAGCCAAGCTTATTTCCGGGGACTAGGAGTTGAAGAGACCCAGTACTTC
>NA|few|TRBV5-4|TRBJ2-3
CASSHTGEADTQYF
TGTGCCAGCAGCCATACGGGTGAGGCAGATACGCAGTATTTT
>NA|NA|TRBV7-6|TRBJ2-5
CASSLPIAMAQYF
TGTGCCAGCAGCTTACCTATAGCGATGGCCCAGTACTTC
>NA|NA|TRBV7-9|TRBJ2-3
CASSLTRGRADTQYF
TGTGCCAGCAGCCTGACTAGAGGAAGGGCAGATACGCAGTATTTT
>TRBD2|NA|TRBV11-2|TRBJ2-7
CASTLLSGRAIHEQYF
TGTGCCAGCACCCTTTTGAGCGGGAGGGCCATCCACGAGCAGTACTTC
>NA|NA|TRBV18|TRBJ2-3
CASSPKAAGVDADTQYF
TGTGCCAGCTCACCAAAGGCAGCAGGGGTGGATGCAGATACGCAGTATTTT
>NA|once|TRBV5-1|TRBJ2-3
CASRLTDTQYF
TGCGCCAGCAGACTGACAGATACGCAGTATTTT
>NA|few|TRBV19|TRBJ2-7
CASSPRRVDEQYF
TGTGCCAGTAGTCCCCGACGGGTCGACGAGCAGTACTTC
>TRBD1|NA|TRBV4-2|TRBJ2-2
CASSQPPGQPNTGELFF
TGTGCCAGCAGCCAACCCCCGGGACAGCCCAACACCGGGGAGCTGTTTTTT
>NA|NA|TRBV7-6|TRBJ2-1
CASSSASGDNEQFF
TGTGCCAGCAGCTCAGCCTCAGGGGACAATGAGCAGTTCTTC
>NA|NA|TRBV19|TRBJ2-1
CASSSDSSYNEQFF
TGTGCCAGTAGTTCTGATAGCTCCTACAATGAGCAGTTCTTC
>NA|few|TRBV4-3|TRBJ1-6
CASSLTDSPLHF
TGCGCCAGCAGCCTGACAGATTCACCCCTCCACTTT
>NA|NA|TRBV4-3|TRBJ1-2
CASSDYRITPPRDTF
TGCGCCAGCAGCGATTACAGGATTACCCCACCCCGGGACACCTTC
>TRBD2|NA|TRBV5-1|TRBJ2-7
CASSFLKRGGTYEQYF
TGCGCCAGCAGCTTTTTGAAGCGGGGGGGCACCTACGAGCAGTACTTC
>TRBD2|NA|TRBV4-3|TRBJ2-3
CASSQRGDSDTQYF
TGCGCCAGCAGCCAACGGGGGGATTCAGATACGCAGTATTTT
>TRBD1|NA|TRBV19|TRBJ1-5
CASSRDRGQGGNQPQHF
TGTGCCAGTAGTAGGGACAGGGGGCAAGGAGGGAATCAGCCCCAGCATTTT
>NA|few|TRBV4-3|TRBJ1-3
CASSQGRGIGNTIYF
TGCGCCAGCAGCCAAGGGCGGGGAATTGGAAACACCATATATTTT
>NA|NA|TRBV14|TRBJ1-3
CASSPGTSSSGNTIYF
TGTGCCAGCAGCCCGGGGACATCAAGCTCTGGAAACACCATATATTTT
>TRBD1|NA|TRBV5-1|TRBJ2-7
CASSSNWTGNEYEQYF
TGCGCCAGCAGCTCTAACTGGACAGGGAACGAGTACGAGCAGTACTTC
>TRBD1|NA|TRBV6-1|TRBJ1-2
CASSFPLGQSYGYTF
TGTGCCAGCAGTTTCCCCTTGGGACAGAGCTATGGCTACACCTTC
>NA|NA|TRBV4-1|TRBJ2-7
CASSQVLAGTYEQYF
TGCGCCAGCAGCCAAGTGCTTGCCGGGACCTACGAGCAGTACTTC
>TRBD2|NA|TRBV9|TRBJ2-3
CASSAGLAGGPLGTDTQYF
TGTGCCAGCAGCGCCGGACTAGCGGGGGGGCCATTGGGCACAGATACGCAGTATTTT
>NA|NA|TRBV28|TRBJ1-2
CASSLLPGQDYGYTF
TGTGCCAGCAGTTTATTGCCAGGGCAAGACTATGGCTACACCTTC
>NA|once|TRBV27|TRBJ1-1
CASSLHGGRNTEAFF
TGTGCCAGCAGTTTACACGGAGGACGGAACACTGAAGCTTTCTTT
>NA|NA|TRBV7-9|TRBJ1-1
CASSLGQYEEPNTEAFF
TGTGCCAGCAGCTTAGGACAGTACGAAGAGCCCAACACTGAAGCTTTCTTT
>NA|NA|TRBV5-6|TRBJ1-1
CASSARTDLNTEAFF
TGTGCCAGCAGCGCAAGGACAGATTTGAACACTGAAGCTTTCTTT
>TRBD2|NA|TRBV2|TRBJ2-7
CASRAGLAGYSLQYF
TGTGCCAGCAGGGCCGGACTAGCGGGATACTCCCTGCAGTACTTC
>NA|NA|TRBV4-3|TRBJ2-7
CASSPTGEPDYEQYF
TGCGCCAGCAGCCCCACCGGGGAGCCAGACTACGAGCAGTACTTC
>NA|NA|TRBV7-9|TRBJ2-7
CASRGYRESYEQYF
TGTGCCAGCAGGGGATACCGGGAATCCTACGAGCAGTACTTC
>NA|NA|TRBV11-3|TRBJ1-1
CASSPTTEEEAFF
TGTGCCAGCAGCCCCACGACGGAGGAAGAAGCTTTCTTT
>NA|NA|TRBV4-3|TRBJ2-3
CASSQVVMGPGTDTQYF
TGCGCCAGCAGCCAGGTAGTTATGGGGCCCGGGACAGATACGCAGTATTTT
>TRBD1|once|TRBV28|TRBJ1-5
CASSPGTENQPQHF
TGTGCCAGCAGCCCGGGGACAGAGAATCAGCCCCAGCATTTT
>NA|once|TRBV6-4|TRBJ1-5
CASSDYRQGSNQPQHF
TGTGCCAGCAGTGACTATAGGCAGGGTAGCAATCAGCCCCAGCATTTT
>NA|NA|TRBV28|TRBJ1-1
CASSFRAGCREAFF
TGTGCCAGCAGTTTTAGGGCAGGGTGCCGTGAAGCTTTCTTT
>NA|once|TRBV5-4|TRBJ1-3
CASSLQGSGNTIYF
TGTGCCAGCAGCTTACAGGGCTCTGGAAACACCATATATTTT
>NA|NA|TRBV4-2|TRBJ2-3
CASSQDWPSYTQYF
TGTGCCAGCAGCCAAGATTGGCCCTCCTATACGCAGTATTTT
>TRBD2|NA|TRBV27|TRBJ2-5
CASSNSQQAGGPPETQYF
TGTGCCAGCAGTAACTCACAACAAGCGGGGGGGCCACCCGAGACCCAGTACTTC
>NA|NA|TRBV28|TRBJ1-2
CASSLGTGFNYGYTF
TGTGCCAGCAGTTTAGGTACAGGGTTCAACTATGGCTACACCTTC
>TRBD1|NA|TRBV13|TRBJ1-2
CASSGPGQGDGYTF
TGTGCCAGCAGCGGCCCGGGACAGGGTGACGGCTACACCTTC
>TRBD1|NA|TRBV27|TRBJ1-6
CASRQLPGQGFSPLHF
TGTGCCAGCAGACAGCTCCCGGGACAGGGGTTTTCACCCCTCCACTTT
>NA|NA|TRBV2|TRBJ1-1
CASSETLRNTEAFF
TGTGCCAGCAGTGAAACCCTCAGGAACACTGAAGCTTTCTTT
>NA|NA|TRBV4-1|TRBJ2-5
CASSQDGPGWETQYF
TGCGCCAGCAGCCAAGACGGCCCAGGGTGGGAGACCCAGTACTTC
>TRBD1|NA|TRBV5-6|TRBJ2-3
CASSLVDRGPTDTQYF
TGTGCCAGCAGCTTGGTGGACAGGGGCCCCACAGATACGCAGTATTTT
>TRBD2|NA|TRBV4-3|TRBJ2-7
CASSQDRTSGSSEQYF
TGCGCCAGCAGCCAAGATCGCACTAGCGGGAGTTCCGAGCAGTACTTC
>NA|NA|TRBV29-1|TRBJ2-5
CSVEDSIGDRKETQYF
TGCAGCGTTGAAGATTCTATAGGGGATAGGAAGGAGACCCAGTACTTC
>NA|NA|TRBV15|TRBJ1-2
CATSRDKKQGDNYGYTF
TGTGCCACCAGCAGAGATAAAAAACAGGGAGATAACTATGGCTACACCTTC
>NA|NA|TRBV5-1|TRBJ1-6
CASSLGWGRGYSPLHF
TGCGCCAGCAGCTTGGGGTGGGGTCGGGGTTACTCACCCCTCCACTTT
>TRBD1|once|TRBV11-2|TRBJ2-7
CASSPGRDRGLDEQYF
TGTGCCAGCAGCCCCGGCCGTGACAGGGGGTTGGACGAGCAGTACTTC
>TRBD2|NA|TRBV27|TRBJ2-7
CASSLSGLALREQYF
TGTGCCAGCAGTTTATCAGGACTAGCGTTGAGGGAGCAGTACTTC
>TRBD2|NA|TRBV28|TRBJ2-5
CASSLSPAGGRQTQYF
TGTGCCAGCAGTTTATCTCCAGCGGGAGGGCGACAGACCCAGTACTTC